This TCR beta chain came from a study of blood T cell repertoires in COVID-19. This clone was found a few times. Germline V gene lookup returns CDR1 MRHNA and CDR2 SNTAGT. This CDR3 region has 15 residues. The V gene lost 2 bases and the J gene lost 2 bases, with 10 bases spanning the gap. Authors' data handling: Amplifying reference gene primers gave estimates of nucleated cell counts. Repertoires were generated with immunoSEQ multiplex PCR, while TCRdb's copy carries only in-frame clones and drops some. The V and J calls and the clone size are those of that table, but D and trimming were determined from the DNA. The top ten hold over 0.2% of the sample, which has just over 650,000 clones, around 89% seen once.

The chain combines TRBV6-4 with TRBJ2-1, with D possibly being TRBD2 (6 bases). The sequenced material came from peripheral blood. The sequence came from a woman between 18 and 29 years old with acute or convalescent COVID-19. The CDR3 spells CASSDGTGTYNEQFF. CDR3 DNA sequence: TGTGCCAGCAGTGACGGGACTGGCACCTACAATGAGCAGTTCTTC.